Sequencing of this T cell receptor beta chain was carried out in a study of Tregs in tolerant kidney transplant recipients. Study-wide context: CD4+CD25+CD127- cells came from roughly 3-day belatacept mixed lymphocyte reactions, some with approximately 5-day graft donor restimulation. Study results and caveats: Biological reproducibility was not directly addressed in this study. Findings come from small patient numbers and require larger validation. The most relevant donor-specific Treg TCRbeta repertoire apparently came from expansion with activated donor B cells.

Sequencing used immunoSEQ multiplex PCR; TCRdb keeps in-frame clones, though not all of them. This repertoire shows 15,000 to 20,000 clones, approximately 57% found once; its top ten account for roughly 3%. Concerning this clone itself: Its target is not known.

The CDR3 is 14 amino acids. Trimming stripped 0 bases from V and 8 bases from J, with 13 bases between. CDR1 and CDR2 (germline): MNHNY, SVGAGI (reference sequence). The sequenced sample consisted of Tregs from blood cultured with allogeneic cells. This chain links TRBV6-6 with TRBJ1-2; the D is unclear. This TCR derives from a human donor in good health. CDR3 nucleotide sequence: TGTGCCAGCAGTTACTCGGGCGCAGCGCTGGGCTACACCTTC. Its translation is CASSYSGAALGYTF.